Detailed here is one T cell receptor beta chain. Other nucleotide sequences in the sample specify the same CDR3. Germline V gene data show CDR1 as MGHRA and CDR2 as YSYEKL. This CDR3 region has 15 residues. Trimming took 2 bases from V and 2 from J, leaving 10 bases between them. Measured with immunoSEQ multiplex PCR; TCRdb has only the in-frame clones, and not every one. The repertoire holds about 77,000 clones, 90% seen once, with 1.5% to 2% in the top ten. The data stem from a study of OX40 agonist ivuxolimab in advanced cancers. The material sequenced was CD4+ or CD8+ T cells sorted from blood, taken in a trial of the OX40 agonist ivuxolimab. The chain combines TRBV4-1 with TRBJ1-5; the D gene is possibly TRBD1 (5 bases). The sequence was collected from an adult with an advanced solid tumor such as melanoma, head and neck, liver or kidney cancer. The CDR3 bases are TGCGCCAGCAGCCAACGTACAGGCGGCAATCAGCCCCAGCATTTT. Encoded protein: CASSQRTGGNQPQHF.